This entry describes one T cell receptor (beta chain). Trimming removed 5 bases from V and 6 bases from J, with 9 bases in between. The CDR3 runs 12 residues. Germline values: CDR1 MNHNY, CDR2 SVGAGI (reference sequence). These data come from a study of blood T cell repertoires in COVID-19. Study-wide context: The United States, Italy and Spain provided the acute and convalescent COVID-19 samples. Sources were T cells, B-cell-depleted T cells, or PBMCs; the material itself was cDNA or gDNA.

As originally analysed: Nucleated cell number was recorded as an estimate derived from reference gene primer amplification. Only in-frame clones appear in the TCRdb table, and some are missing; sequencing was by immunoSEQ multiplex PCR. V and J calls and clone size come straight from that table; D and trimming were deduced from the DNA. Here the sample spans about 230,000 clones, approximately 80% being singletons. This sequence was found in a woman aged 35 to 49 who had recovered from COVID-19. V is TRBV6-6 and J is TRBJ2-3, with D perhaps matching TRBD2 (5 bases). Sequenced: peripheral blood. The CDR3 is CASSTTGDTQYF. CDR3 nucleotide sequence: TGTGCCAGCAGTACTACGGGGGATACGCAGTATTTT.